A selection of T cell receptor beta chains follows, all from one sample in a study of cytomegalovirus exposure and HLA in healthy donors. The assay was immunoSEQ multiplex PCR, and TCRdb's table has in-frame clones only and misses some. Of about 88,000 clones listed, roughly 83% are singletons. Sequencing was carried out using PBMCs. Receptors were obtained from a woman younger than 30 in good health and CMV-seropositive. Each CDR3 is given with its conserved first and last residue. A D gene is named only where the DNA matches it firmly. A row's size may be missing; if present it is once, few, many or a size class.

d_gene	abundance	v_gene	j_gene	CDR3aa	CDR3nt
TRBD1	.	TRBV27	TRBJ1-2	CASRTWTGRINYGYTF	TGTGCCAGCAGGACCTGGACAGGGCGGATCAACTATGGCTACACCTTC
TRBD2	.	TRBV5-1	TRBJ2-5	CASSFVAGEEGEETQYF	TGCGCCAGCAGCTTCGTAGCGGGGGAAGAAGGGGAGGAGACCCAGTACTTC
TRBD1	.	TRBV2	TRBJ1-5	CASSKTGWDNQPQHF	TGTGCCAGCAGTAAGACAGGGTGGGATAATCAGCCCCAGCATTTT
.	.	TRBV2	TRBJ1-1	CASSLEGRGGTEAFF	TGTGCCAGCAGTCTAGAGGGGAGGGGGGGCACTGAAGCTTTCTTT
.	.	TRBV18	TRBJ1-3	CASSPGAGRNTIYF	TGTGCCAGCTCACCAGGGGCAGGGCGGAACACCATATATTTT
.	.	TRBV20-1	TRBJ1-1	CSAQSAFF	TGCAGTGCTCAATCAGCTTTCTTT
.	.	TRBV6-7	TRBJ2-1	CASSRGQPNEQFF	TGTGCCAGCAGCCGCGGACAACCCAATGAGCAGTTCTTC
TRBD2	many	TRBV7-3	TRBJ2-1	CASSLRPAGDGEQFF	TGTGCCAGCAGCTTAAGACCAGCGGGGGACGGGGAGCAGTTCTTC
.	.	TRBV19	TRBJ1-1	CATWGEGPEAFF	TGTGCCACCTGGGGGGAAGGCCCTGAAGCTTTCTTT
.	.	TRBV6-5	TRBJ1-1	CASSRGDGDPEAFF	TGTGCCAGCAGCCGGGGTGATGGTGACCCTGAAGCTTTCTTT
.	.	TRBV13	TRBJ2-7	CASRKPTGAKPYEQYF	TGTGCCAGCAGAAAACCGACAGGTGCCAAGCCCTACGAGCAGTACTTC
.	.	TRBV10-1	TRBJ2-3	CASSGGTRLEDTQYF	TGCGCCAGCAGTGGCGGGACCCGGCTGGAAGATACGCAGTATTTT
TRBD1	.	TRBV14	TRBJ2-2	CASRVTGEPNTGELFF	TGTGCCAGCAGGGTCACAGGGGAACCGAACACCGGGGAGCTGTTTTTT
.	.	TRBV5-4	TRBJ1-5	CASSPDRQSATQHF	TGTGCCAGCAGCCCAGACAGACAATCAGCAACCCAGCATTTT
.	.	TRBV19	TRBJ1-2	CASTLFGELMVGYTF	TGTGCCAGTACCTTATTCGGGGAACTGATGGTGGGCTACACCTTC
.	few	TRBV19	TRBJ2-7	CASRGGYEQYF	TGTGCCAGTCGAGGTGGTTACGAGCAGTACTTC
TRBD2	once	TRBV29-1	TRBJ2-3	CSVGRGGVADTQYF	TGCAGCGTTGGGCGGGGGGGGGTCGCAGATACGCAGTATTTT
.	.	TRBV6-4	TRBJ1-1	CASSDWAGNTEAFF	TGTGCCAGCAGTGACTGGGCGGGGAACACTGAAGCTTTCTTT
.	.	TRBV15	TRBJ2-4	CATSRDRGGRGEDIQYF	TGTGCCACCAGCAGAGATCGGGGAGGCAGGGGGGAGGACATTCAGTACTTC
TRBD1	.	TRBV5-1	TRBJ2-7	CASSLDGTGFAEQYF	TGCGCCAGCAGCTTGGATGGGACAGGGTTCGCCGAGCAGTACTTC
TRBD2	.	TRBV7-9	TRBJ2-7	CASSSRTSGGANYEQYF	TGTGCCAGCAGCTCCCGCACTAGCGGGGGGGCTAACTACGAGCAGTACTTC
.	.	TRBV2	TRBJ1-2	CASSVGREAYGYTF	TGTGCCAGCAGTGTCGGCAGGGAGGCCTATGGCTACACCTTC
.	.	TRBV30	TRBJ1-3	CAWSPGSPGNTIYF	TGTGCCTGGAGTCCAGGGTCCCCTGGAAACACCATATATTTT
TRBD2	.	TRBV7-2	TRBJ2-3	CASSLGLAGTDTQYF	TGTGCCAGCAGCTTAGGACTAGCGGGCACAGATACGCAGTATTTT